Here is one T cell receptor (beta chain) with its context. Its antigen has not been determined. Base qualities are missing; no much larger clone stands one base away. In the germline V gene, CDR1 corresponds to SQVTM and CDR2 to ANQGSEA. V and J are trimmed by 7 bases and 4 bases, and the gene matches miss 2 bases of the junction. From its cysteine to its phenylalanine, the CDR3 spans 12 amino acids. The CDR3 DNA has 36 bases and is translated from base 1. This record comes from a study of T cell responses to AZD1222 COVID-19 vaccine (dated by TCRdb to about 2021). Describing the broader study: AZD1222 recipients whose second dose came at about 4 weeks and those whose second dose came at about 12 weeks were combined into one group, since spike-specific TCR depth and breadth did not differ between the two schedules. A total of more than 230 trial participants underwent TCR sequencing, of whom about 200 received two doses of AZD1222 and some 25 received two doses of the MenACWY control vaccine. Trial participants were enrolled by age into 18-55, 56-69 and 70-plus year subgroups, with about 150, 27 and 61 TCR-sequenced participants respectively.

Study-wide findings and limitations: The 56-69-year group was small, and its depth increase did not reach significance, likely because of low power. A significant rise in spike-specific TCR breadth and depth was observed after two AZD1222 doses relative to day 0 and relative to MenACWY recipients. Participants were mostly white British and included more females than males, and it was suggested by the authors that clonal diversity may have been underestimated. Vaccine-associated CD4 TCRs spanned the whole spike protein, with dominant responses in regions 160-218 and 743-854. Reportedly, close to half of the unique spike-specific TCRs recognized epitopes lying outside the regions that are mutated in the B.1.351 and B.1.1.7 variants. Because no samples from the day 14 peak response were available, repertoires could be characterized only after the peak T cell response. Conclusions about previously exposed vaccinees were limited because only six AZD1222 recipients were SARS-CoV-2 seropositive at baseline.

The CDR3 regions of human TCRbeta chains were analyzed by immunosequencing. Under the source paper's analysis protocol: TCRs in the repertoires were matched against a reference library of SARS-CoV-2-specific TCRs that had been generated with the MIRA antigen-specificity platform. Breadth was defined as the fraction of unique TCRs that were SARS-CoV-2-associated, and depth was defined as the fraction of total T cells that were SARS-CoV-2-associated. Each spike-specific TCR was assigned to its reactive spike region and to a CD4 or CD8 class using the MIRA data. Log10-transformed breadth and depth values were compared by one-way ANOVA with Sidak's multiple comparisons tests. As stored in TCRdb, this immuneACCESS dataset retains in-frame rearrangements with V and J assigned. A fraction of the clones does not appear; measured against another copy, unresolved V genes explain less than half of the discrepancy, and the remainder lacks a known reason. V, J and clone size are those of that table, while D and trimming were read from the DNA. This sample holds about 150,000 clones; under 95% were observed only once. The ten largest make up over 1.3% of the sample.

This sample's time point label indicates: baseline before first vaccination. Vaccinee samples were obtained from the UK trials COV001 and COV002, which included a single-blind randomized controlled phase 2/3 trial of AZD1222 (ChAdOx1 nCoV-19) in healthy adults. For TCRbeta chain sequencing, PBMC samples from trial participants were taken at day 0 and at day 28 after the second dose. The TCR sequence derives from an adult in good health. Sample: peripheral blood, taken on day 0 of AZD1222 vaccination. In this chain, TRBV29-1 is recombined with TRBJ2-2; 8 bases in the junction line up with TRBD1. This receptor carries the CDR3 CSGTGSTGELFF. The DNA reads TGCAGCGGGACAGGGTCCACCGGGGAGCTGTTTTTT.